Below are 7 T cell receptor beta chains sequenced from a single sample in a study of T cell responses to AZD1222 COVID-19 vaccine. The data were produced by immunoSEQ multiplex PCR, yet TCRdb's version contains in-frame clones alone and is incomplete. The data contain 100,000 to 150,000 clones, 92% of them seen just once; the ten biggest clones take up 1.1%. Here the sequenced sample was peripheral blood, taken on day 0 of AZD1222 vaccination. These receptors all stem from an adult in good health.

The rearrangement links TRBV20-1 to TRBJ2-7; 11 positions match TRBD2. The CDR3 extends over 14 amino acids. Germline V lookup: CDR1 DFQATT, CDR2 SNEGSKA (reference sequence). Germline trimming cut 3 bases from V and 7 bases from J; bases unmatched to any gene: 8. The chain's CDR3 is CSASNSGRALEQYF. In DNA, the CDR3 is TGCAGTGCTAGTAATAGCGGGAGGGCCTTGGAGCAGTACTTC.

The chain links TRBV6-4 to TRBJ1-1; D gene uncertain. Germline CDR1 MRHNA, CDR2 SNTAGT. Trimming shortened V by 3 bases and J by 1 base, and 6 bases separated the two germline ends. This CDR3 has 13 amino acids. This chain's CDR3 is CASSERENTEAFF. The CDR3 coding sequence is TGTGCCAGCAGTGAAAGGGAGAACACTGAAGCTTTCTTT.

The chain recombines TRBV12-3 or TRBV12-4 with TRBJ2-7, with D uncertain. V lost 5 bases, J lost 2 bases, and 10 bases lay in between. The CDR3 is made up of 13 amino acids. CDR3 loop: CASSGAFTYEQYF. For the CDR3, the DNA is TGTGCCAGCAGTGGCGCATTTACCTACGAGCAGTACTTC.

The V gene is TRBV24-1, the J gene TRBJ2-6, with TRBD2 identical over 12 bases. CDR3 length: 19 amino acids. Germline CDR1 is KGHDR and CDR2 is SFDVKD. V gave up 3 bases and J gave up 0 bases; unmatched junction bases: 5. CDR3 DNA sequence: TGTGCCACCAGTGATCCCCTACTAGCGGGAGGCTCTGGGGCCAACGTCCTGACTTTC. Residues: CATSDPLLAGGSGANVLTF.

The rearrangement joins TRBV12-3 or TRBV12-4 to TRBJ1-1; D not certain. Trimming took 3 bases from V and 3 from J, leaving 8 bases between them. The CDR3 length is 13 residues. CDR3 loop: CASSFDWDTEAFF. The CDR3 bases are TGTGCCAGCAGTTTCGATTGGGACACTGAAGCTTTCTTT.

In nucleotides, the CDR3 is TGTGCCAGTAGTAGGACAGGAGGACAGCCCCAGCATTTT. Translating it yields CASSRTGGQPQHF. The gene calls are TRBV19 and TRBJ1-5, with 7 bases identical to TRBD1. Germline lookup yields CDR1 LNHDA and CDR2 SQIVND (reference sequence). J gave up 7 bases and V 4 bases, and 4 bases lay outside the gene matches. CDR3 length: 13 residues.

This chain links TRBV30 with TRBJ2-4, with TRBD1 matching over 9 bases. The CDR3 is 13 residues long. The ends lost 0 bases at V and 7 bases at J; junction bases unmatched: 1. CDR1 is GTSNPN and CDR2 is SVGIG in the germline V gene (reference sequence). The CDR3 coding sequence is TGTGCCTGGAGTGTACAGGGGGCGAACATTCAGTACTTC. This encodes CAWSVQGANIQYF.